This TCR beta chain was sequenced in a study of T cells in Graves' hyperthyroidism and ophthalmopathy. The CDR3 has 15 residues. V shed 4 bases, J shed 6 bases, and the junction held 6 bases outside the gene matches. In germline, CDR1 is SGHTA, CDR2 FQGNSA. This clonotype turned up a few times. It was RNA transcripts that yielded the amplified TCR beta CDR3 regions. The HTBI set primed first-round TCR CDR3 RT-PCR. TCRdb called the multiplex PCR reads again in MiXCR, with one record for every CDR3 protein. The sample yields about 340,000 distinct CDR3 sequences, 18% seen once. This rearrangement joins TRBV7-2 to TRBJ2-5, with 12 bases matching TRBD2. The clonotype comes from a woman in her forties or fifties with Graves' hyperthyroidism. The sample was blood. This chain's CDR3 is CASSSWTSGAQTQYF. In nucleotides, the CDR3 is TGTGCCAGCAGCTCCTGGACTAGCGGGGCCCAGACCCAGTACTTC.